This T cell receptor beta chain was identified in a study of vaccination and CD4 T cells after COVID-19. This clonotype has just a few counts. The antigen remains undetermined. The Oncomine TCR Beta short-read assay was applied to DNA of cultured CD4+ T cells. Extraction of genomic DNA was performed on cultured CD4+ T cells. TCRdb re-analysed the PCR reads in MiXCR, keeping a single row per CDR3 protein. Of about 26,000 distinct CDR3 sequences in the sample, approximately 40% are singletons; the top ten hold about a tenth. Noted treatment: approximately 9-day PBMC culture with coronavirus spike peptide pools or control peptides (ViraFEST assay). Antigen-specific T cells were expanded with peptide pools by ViraFEST, and TCRs were then sequenced. Germline values: CDR1 DFQATT, CDR2 SNEGSKA (reference sequence). This CDR3 comprises 16 residues. Trimming took off 2 bases at V and 4 bases at J, with 20 bases between the two ends.

This receptor was taken from a human donor who had recovered from COVID-19. This chain connects TRBV20-1 to TRBJ1-1; D might be TRBD1 (5 bases). Sequencing input: CD4+ T cells from blood, cultured in vitro. DNA for the CDR3: TGCAGTGCTAGACTACCCGAGGGAAGGGGCCCCACTGAAGCTTTCTTT. Its translation is CSARLPEGRGPTEAFF.